This entry concerns a single TCR beta chain. The antigen is unknown. This sample is part of a study of T cell responses to AZD1222 COVID-19 vaccine. General study points: In a largely white British group with more females than males, clonal diversity was possibly underestimated. At baseline, seropositivity was found in only a handful of AZD1222 recipients. Regions 160-218 and 743-854 dominated among vaccine-associated CD4 TCRs spanning spike. Spike-specific TCR repertoires showed rising breadth and depth after two AZD1222 doses.

The method was immunoSEQ multiplex PCR; TCRdb's version includes in-frame clones alone and lacks a portion of them. In the table there are approximately 160,000 clones, around 91% of which are singletons. The ends lost 1 base at V and 6 bases at J; junction bases unmatched: 4. This CDR3 comprises 15 residues. CDR1 and CDR2 (germline): LGHNA, YSLEER. This sequence was found in an adult in good health. V gene TRBV4-3 combines with J gene TRBJ2-1; 9 bases are a match to TRBD1. The source material was peripheral blood, sampled on day 0 of AZD1222 vaccination. The DNA for the CDR3 is TGCGCCAGCAGCCAAGCACAGGGGGCGGGCAATGAGCAGTTCTTC. Its protein product is CASSQAQGAGNEQFF.